The clone carrying this TCR beta chain was seen a handful of times. This sample is part of a study of CD8+CD57+ T cells in acquired aplastic anemia. On the study more broadly: Mean yield of DNA from sorted CD4+ and CD8+ cells was around 3 ug.

The patients chosen for sequencing had shown expansion of CD8+CD57+ cells (detected by flow cytometry). Looked up from germline, CDR1 is SGHAT and CDR2 is FQNNGV. Trimming at V came to 5 bases and at J to 0 bases, leaving 5 bases not matched to a gene. The CDR3 spans 16 residues. Genomic DNA templated the TCR beta VDJ and CDR3 profiling. MiXCR was run by TCRdb on the reads, yielding one entry per CDR3 protein. Here the sample spans 120,000 or so distinct CDR3 sequences, over 30% being singletons. Sequencing was carried out using sorted CD4+, CD8+, or CD8+CD57+ T cells (not recorded which) from PBMCs. V gene TRBV11-2 combines with J gene TRBJ2-1; 9 positions agree with TRBD2. This TCR was sampled from a human donor with aplastic anemia. The CDR3 bases are TGTGCCAGCAGCCGCGGGGGGGATAGCTCCTACAATGAGCAGTTCTTC. Protein: CASSRGGDSSYNEQFF.